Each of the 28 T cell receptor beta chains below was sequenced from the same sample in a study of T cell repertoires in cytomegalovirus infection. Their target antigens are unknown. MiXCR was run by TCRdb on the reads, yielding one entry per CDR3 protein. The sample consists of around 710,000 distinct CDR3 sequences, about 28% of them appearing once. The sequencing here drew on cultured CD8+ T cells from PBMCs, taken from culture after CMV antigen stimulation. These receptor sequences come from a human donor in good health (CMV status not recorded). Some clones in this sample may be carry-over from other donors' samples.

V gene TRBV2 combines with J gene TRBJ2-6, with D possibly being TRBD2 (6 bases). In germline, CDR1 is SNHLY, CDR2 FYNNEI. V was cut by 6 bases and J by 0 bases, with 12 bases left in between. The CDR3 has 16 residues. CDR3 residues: CASRAGRSSGANVLTF. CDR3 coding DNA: TGTGCCAGCAGGGCGGGACGGAGCTCTGGGGCCAACGTCCTGACTTTC.

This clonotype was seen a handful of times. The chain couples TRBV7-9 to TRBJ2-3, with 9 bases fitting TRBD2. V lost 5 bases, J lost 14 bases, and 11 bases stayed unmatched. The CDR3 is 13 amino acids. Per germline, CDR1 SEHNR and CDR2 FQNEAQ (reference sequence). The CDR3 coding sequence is TGTGCCAGCAGCCCCGGGACTAGCCGACTGGGGTATTTT. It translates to CASSPGTSRLGYF. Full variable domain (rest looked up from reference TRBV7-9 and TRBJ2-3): DTGVSQNPRHKITKRGQNVTFRCDPISEHNRLYWYRQTLGQGPEFLTYFQNEAQLEKSRLLSDRFSAERPKGSFSTLEIQRTEQGDSAMYLCASSPGTSRLGYFGPGTRLTVL.

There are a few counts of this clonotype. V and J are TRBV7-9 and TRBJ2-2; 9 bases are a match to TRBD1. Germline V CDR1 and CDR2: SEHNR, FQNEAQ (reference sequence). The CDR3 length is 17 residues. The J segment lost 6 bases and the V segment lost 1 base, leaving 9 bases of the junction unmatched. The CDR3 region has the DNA TGTGCCAGCAGCTTAGTATGGTGGACAGGGGTCGCCGGGGAGCTGTTTTTT. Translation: CASSLVWWTGVAGELFF.

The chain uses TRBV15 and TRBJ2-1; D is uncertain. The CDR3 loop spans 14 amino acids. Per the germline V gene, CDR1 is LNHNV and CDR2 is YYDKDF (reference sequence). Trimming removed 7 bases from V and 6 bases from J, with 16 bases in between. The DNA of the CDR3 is TGTGCCACCACGGTGGTAAACGGTCCCAATGAGCAGTTCTTC. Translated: CATTVVNGPNEQFF.

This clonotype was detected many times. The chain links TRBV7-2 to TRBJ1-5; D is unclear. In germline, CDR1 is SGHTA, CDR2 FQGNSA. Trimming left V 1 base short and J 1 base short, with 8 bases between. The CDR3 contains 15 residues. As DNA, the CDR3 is TGTGCCAGCAGCTTAGATTCTCGGAGCAATCAGCCCCAGCATTTT. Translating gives CASSLDSRSNQPQHF.

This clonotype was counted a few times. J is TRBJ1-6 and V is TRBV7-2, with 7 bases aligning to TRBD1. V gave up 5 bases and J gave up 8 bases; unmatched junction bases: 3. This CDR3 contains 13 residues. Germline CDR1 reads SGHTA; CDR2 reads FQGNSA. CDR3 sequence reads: CASSKGADSPLHF. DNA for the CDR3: TGTGCCAGCAGCAAGGGGGCGGATTCACCCCTCCACTTT.

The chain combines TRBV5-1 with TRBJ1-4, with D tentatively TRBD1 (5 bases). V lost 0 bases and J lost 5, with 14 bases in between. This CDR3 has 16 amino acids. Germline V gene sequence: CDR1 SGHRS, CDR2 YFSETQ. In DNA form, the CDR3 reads TGCGCCAGCAGCTTGGGTCGGAACGGGGCCAATGAAAAACTGTTTTTT. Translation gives CASSLGRNGANEKLFF. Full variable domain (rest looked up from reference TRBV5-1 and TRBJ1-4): KAGVTQTPRYLIKTRGQQVTLSCSPISGHRSVSWYQQTPGQGLQFLFEYFSETQRNKGNFPGRFSGRQFSNSRSEMNVSTLELGDSALYLCASSLGRNGANEKLFFGSGTQLSVL.

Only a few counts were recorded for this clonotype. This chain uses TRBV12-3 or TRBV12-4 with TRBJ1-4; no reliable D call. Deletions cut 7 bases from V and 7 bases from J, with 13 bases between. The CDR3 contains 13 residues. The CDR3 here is CASTLEWGEKLFF. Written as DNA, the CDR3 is TGTGCCAGCACCCTCGAATGGGGTGAAAAACTGTTTTTT.

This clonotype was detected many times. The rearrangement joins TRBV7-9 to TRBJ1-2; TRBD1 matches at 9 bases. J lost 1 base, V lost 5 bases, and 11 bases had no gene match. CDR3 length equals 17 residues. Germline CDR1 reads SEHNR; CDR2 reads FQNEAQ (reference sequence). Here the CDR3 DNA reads TGTGCCAGCAGCGTCTCCGGGACAGGGACAATTAACTATGGCTACACCTTC. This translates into CASSVSGTGTINYGYTF.

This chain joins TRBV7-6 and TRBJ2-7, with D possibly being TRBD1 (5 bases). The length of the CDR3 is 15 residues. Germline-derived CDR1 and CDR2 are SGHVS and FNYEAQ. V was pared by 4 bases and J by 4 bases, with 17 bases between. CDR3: CASSSHGAPGYEQYF. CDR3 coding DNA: TGTGCCAGCAGCTCCCATGGGGCCCCGGGTTACGAGCAGTACTTC.

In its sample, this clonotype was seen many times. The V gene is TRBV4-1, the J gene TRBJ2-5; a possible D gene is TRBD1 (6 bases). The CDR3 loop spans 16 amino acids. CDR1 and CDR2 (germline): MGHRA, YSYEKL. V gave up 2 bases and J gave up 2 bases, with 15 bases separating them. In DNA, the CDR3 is TGCGCCAGCAGCCAACATGTGACAGGCTTGCAAGAGACCCAGTACTTC. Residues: CASSQHVTGLQETQYF.

The CDR3: CSALHLNSNQPQHF. The CDR3 DNA reads as TGCAGTGCTCTACACCTAAATAGCAATCAGCCCCAGCATTTT. J is TRBJ1-5 and V is TRBV20-1, with D unresolved. The ends were cut back, 5 bases at V and 0 bases at J, with 11 bases in the middle. The V gene's germline CDR1 is DFQATT and CDR2 SNEGSKA (reference sequence). The CDR3 runs to 14 residues.

The CDR3 DNA sequence: TGTGCCAGCAGTAAAAGGCAGGCCAAAGGCAATGAGCAGTTCTTC. Encoded protein: CASSKRQAKGNEQFF. The chain is built from TRBV6-2 or TRBV6-3 and TRBJ2-1; D gene uncertain. This CDR3 comprises 15 residues. V was shortened by 5 bases and J by 6 bases, with 17 bases between the two germline ends. Germline CDR1 reads MNHEY; CDR2 reads SVGEGT.

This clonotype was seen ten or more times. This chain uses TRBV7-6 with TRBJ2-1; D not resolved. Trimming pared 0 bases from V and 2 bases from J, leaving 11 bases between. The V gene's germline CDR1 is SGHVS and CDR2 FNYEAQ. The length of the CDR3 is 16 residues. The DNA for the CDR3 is TGTGCCAGCAGCTTAGCCAGGAACGGCCCCTACAATGAGCAGTTCTTC. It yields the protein CASSLARNGPYNEQFF.

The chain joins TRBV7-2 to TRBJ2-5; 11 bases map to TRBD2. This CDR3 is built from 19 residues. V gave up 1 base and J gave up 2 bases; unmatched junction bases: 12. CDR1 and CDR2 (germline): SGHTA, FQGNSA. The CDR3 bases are TGTGCCAGCAGCTTAGGGTGGCAAGTAGCGGGGGGGGGGCAAGAGACCCAGTACTTC. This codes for CASSLGWQVAGGGQETQYF. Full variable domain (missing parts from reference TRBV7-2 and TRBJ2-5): GAGVSQSPSNKVTEKGKDVELRCDPISGHTALYWYRQSLGQGLEFLIYFQGNSAPDKSGLPSDRFSAERTGGSVSTLTIQRTQQEDSAVYLCASSLGWQVAGGGQETQYFGPGTRLLVL.

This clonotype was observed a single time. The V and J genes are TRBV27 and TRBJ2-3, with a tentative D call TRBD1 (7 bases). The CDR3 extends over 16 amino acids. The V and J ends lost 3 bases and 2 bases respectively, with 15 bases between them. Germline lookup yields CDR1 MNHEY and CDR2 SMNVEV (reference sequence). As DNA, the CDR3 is TGTGCCAGCAGTTTTGGGGGGACAGCCTACACAGATACGCAGTATTTT. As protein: CASSFGGTAYTDTQYF.

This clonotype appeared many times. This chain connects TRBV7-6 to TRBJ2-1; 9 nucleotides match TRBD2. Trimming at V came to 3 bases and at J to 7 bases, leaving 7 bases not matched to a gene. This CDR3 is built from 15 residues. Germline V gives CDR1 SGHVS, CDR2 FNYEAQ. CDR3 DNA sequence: TGTGCCAGCAGCTTTAAAAGCGGGGGGCAGAATGAGCAGTTCTTC. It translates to CASSFKSGGQNEQFF.

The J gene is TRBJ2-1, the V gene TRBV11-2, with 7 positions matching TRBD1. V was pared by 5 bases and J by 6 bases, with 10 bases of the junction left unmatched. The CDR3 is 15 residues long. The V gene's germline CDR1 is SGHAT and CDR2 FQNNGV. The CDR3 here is CASSPGQRKGNEQFF. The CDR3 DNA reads TGTGCCAGCAGCCCGGGACAGAGAAAAGGCAATGAGCAGTTCTTC. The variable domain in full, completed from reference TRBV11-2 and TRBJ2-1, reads EAGVAQSPRYKIIEKRQSVAFWCNPISGHATLYWYQQILGQGPKLLIQFQNNGVVDDSQLPKDRFSAERLKGVDSTLKIQPAKLEDSAVYLCASSPGQRKGNEQFFGPGTRLTVL.

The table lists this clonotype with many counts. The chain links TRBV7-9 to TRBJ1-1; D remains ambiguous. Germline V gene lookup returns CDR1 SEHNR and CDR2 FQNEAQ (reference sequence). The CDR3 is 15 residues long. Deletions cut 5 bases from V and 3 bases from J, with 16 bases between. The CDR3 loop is CASSHPLGSYTEAFF. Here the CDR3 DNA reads TGTGCCAGCAGCCATCCACTCGGGAGTTACACTGAAGCTTTCTTT.

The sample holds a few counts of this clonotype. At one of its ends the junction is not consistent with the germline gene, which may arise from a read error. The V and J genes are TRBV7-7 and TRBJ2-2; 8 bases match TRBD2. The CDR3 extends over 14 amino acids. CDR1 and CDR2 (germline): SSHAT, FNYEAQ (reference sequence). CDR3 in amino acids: CASSPGAGVGELFF. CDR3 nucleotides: TGTGCTAGCAGCCCTGGAGCGGGGGTAGGGGAGCTGTTTTTT. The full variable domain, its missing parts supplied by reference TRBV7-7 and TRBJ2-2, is GAGVSQSPRYKVTKRGQDVTLRCDPISSHATLYWYQQALGQGPEFLTYFNYEAQPDKSGLPSDRFSAERPEGSISTLTIQRTEQRDSAMYRCASSPGAGVGELFFGEGSRLTVL.

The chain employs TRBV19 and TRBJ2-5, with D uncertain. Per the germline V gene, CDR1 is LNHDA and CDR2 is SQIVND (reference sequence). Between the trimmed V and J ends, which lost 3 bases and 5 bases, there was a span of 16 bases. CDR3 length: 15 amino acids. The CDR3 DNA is TGTGCCAGTAGTATTTACGGGTCTGCGGCGGAGACCCAGTACTTC. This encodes CASSIYGSAAETQYF.

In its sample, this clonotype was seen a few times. CDR3 in amino acids: CASSWSGDPTGELFF. Written as DNA, the CDR3 is TGTGCCAGCAGTTGGTCAGGGGACCCAACCGGGGAGCTGTTTTTT. This sequence joins TRBV6-5 and TRBJ2-2, with D perhaps matching TRBD1 (6 bases). CDR1 and CDR2 (germline): MNHEY, SVGAGI. The CDR3 consists of 15 residues. With 4 bases removed from V and 5 bases from J, the gap between germline ends came to 14 bases.

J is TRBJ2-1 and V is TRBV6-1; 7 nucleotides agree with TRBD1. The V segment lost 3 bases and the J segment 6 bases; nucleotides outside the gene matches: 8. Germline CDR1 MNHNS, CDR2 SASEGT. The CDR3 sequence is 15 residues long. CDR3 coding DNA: TGTGCCAGCAGTGACACAGGGGAGTCGAGCAATGAGCAGTTCTTC. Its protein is CASSDTGESSNEQFF.

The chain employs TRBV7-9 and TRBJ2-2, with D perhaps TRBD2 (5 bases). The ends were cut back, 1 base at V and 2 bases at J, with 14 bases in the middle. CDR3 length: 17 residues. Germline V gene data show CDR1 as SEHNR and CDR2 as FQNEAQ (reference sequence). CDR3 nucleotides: TGTGCCAGCAGCTTAGAAACCGGACTGATTAACACCGGGGAGCTGTTTTTT. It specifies CASSLETGLINTGELFF.

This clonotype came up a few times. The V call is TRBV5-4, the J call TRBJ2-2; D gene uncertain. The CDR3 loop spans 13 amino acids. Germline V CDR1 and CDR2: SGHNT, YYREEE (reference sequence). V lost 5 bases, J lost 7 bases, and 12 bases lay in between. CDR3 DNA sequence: TGTGCCAGCAGAGGCCAAAAGGGCGGGGAGCTGTTTTTT. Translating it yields CASRGQKGGELFF. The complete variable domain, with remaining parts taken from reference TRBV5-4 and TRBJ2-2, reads ETGVTQSPTHLIKTRGQQVTLRCSSQSGHNTVSWYQQALGQGPQFIFQYYREEENGRGNFPPRFSGLQFPNYSSELNVNALELDDSALYLCASRGQKGGELFFGEGSRLTVL.

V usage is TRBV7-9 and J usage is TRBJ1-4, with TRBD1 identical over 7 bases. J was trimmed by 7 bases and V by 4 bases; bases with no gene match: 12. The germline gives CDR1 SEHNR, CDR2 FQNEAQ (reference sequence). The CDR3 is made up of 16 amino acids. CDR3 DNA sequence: TGTGCCAGCAGCTCATCGGACAGGACGCGACGTGAAAAACTGTTTTTT. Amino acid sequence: CASSSSDRTRREKLFF.

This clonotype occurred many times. CDR3 bases: TGTGCCAGCAGCCCAAGGACAGTGCCCGGGGAGCTGTTTTTT. Its protein product is CASSPRTVPGELFF. The V gene is TRBV7-6, the J gene TRBJ2-2; maybe TRBD1 (6 bases). CDR3 length equals 14 residues. Germline CDR1 is SGHVS and CDR2 is FNYEAQ. V lost 5 bases and J lost 6, with 13 bases in between.

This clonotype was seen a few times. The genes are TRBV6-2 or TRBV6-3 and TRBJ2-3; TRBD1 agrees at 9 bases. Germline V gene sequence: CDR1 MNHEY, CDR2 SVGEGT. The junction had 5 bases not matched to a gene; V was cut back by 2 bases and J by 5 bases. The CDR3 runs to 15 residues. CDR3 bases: TGTGCCAGCAGTTACCTCCTGACAGGGGGAGATACGCAGTATTTT. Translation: CASSYLLTGGDTQYF.